The 14 T cell receptor beta chains listed next were all sequenced from one sample in a study of cytomegalovirus exposure and HLA in healthy donors. Amplification used 60 Vbeta primers and 13 Jbeta primers. Generated by immunoSEQ multiplex PCR, the TCRdb table keeps only in-frame clones and is missing some. The table has 150,000 to 200,000 clones, around 77% seen once. Sequences were obtained from PBMCs. The receptor set was obtained from a man in his 60s in good health and CMV-seronegative.

The chain's CDR3 is CASSASSSGGKETQYF. Here the CDR3 DNA reads TGCGCCAGCAGTGCATCTTCTAGCGGGGGGAAAGAGACCCAGTACTTC. The gene calls are TRBV10-1 and TRBJ2-5; 11 bases map to TRBD2. V lost 4 bases and J lost 3; bases outside the gene matches: 7. In germline, CDR1 is WNHNN, CDR2 SYGVQD (reference sequence). This CDR3 is 16 amino acids long.

The rearrangement uses TRBV28 and TRBJ1-2; tentatively, D is TRBD1 (6 bases). From germline, CDR1 is MDHEN and CDR2 SYDVKM. This CDR3 has 14 amino acids. Trimming took off 1 base at V and 8 bases at J, with 14 bases between the two ends. CDR3 loop: CASSLSGAHPGYTF. CDR3 DNA: TGTGCCAGCAGTTTATCAGGGGCGCACCCGGGCTACACCTTC.

The V call is TRBV5-4, the J call TRBJ2-5, with D possibly being TRBD1 (5 bases). Germline V gives CDR1 SGHNT, CDR2 YYREEE (reference sequence). V was pared by 0 bases and J by 3 bases, with 9 bases between. CDR3 size: 14 residues. In DNA form, the CDR3 reads TGTGCCAGCAGCTTGGGCAGGGCGGAAGAGACCCAGTACTTC. Amino acid sequence: CASSLGRAEETQYF. Combining the CDR3 with reference TRBV5-4 and TRBJ2-5 gives the whole variable domain ETGVTQSPTHLIKTRGQQVTLRCSSQSGHNTVSWYQQALGQGPQFIFQYYREEENGRGNFPPRFSGLQFPNYSSELNVNALELDDSALYLCASSLGRAEETQYFGPGTRLLVL.

The chain employs TRBV30 and TRBJ1-2; possible D gene TRBD1, 5 bases. CDR3 length equals 15 residues. Germline V gene sequence: CDR1 GTSNPN, CDR2 SVGIG (reference sequence). V was trimmed by 0 bases and J by 10 bases, leaving 21 bases between them. In DNA form, the CDR3 reads TGTGCCTGGAGTGTACTTCAGGGCTCTAAAGGTTTCTACACCTTC. It specifies CAWSVLQGSKGFYTF.

V is TRBV6-1 and J is TRBJ2-4; the D gene is possibly TRBD2 (5 bases). This CDR3 comprises 15 residues. Trimming removed 5 bases from V and 0 bases from J, with 11 bases in between. The germline V gene has CDR1 MNHNS and CDR2 SASEGT. The CDR3 sequence is CASSTRPLAKNIQYF. As DNA, the CDR3 is TGTGCCAGCAGTACTAGACCCTTAGCCAAAAACATTCAGTACTTC.

The chain links TRBV4-2 to TRBJ2-7, with 7 bases fitting TRBD1. Germline CDR1 LGHNA, CDR2 YNFKEQ. The CDR3 runs 15 residues. Losses at the gene ends were 2 bases for V and 4 bases for J; bases not matched to a gene: 8. CDR3 sequence (DNA): TGTGCCAGCAGCCAATCCCGACAGGGTTTGTACGAGCAGTACTTC. This encodes CASSQSRQGLYEQYF.

This clone was found many times. This rearrangement joins TRBV9 to TRBJ1-3; 8 bases fit TRBD1. In germline, CDR1 is SGDLS, CDR2 YYNGEE. V lost 2 bases, J lost 0 bases, and 10 bases stayed unmatched. The CDR3 loop spans 18 amino acids. The CDR3 coding sequence is TGTGCCAGCAGCGTTCAGCCCCGGACAGGGAGCTCTGGAAACACCATATATTTT. This codes for CASSVQPRTGSSGNTIYF. Filled out from reference TRBV9 and TRBJ1-3, the complete variable domain reads DSGVTQTPKHLITATGQRVTLRCSPRSGDLSVYWYQQSLDQGLQFLIQYYNGEERAKGNILERFSAQQFPDLHSELNLSSLELGDSALYFCASSVQPRTGSSGNTIYFGEGSWLTVV.

The CDR3 nucleotides read TGCAGCGTTGCAGGGGCCCTACCCTACGAGCAGTACTTC. Translation: CSVAGALPYEQYF. This chain links TRBV29-1 with TRBJ2-7, with D perhaps matching TRBD1 (6 bases). Looked up from germline, CDR1 is SQVTM and CDR2 is ANQGSEA. Trimming pared 4 bases from V and 2 bases from J, leaving 12 bases between. The CDR3 contains 13 residues.

V gene TRBV6-1 combines with J gene TRBJ2-1; perhaps TRBD1 as D (6 bases). There are 13 residues in the CDR3. Trimming shortened V by 7 bases and J by 9 bases, and 16 bases separated the two germline ends. The germline gives CDR1 MNHNS, CDR2 SASEGT. This CDR3 reads CASISTGQTEQFF. The CDR3 DNA reads TGTGCCAGCATTTCTACCGGACAGACTGAGCAGTTCTTC.

The V call is TRBV5-1, the J call TRBJ2-7; 9 positions agree with TRBD2. Per the germline V gene, CDR1 is SGHRS and CDR2 is YFSETQ. J lost 4 bases, V lost 3 bases, and 8 bases had no gene match. CDR3 length: 15 residues. The CDR3 protein is CASSSSLAGTYEQYF. For the CDR3, the DNA is TGCGCCAGCAGCTCCTCCCTAGCGGGGACATACGAGCAGTACTTC.

This clone appeared once. This chain connects TRBV29-1 to TRBJ1-5; weak D call: TRBD1 (6 bases). Deletions cut 6 bases from V and 1 base from J, with 19 bases between. The V gene's germline CDR1 is SQVTM and CDR2 ANQGSEA. The CDR3 loop spans 16 amino acids. The DNA for the CDR3 is TGCAGCGTCCTACTTTGGGGGCTGGGGAGCAATCAGCCCCAGCATTTT. Amino acid sequence: CSVLLWGLGSNQPQHF.

The gene calls are TRBV7-2 and TRBJ2-1; the match to TRBD2 covers 13 bases. The CDR3 is made up of 17 amino acids. Germline CDR1 and CDR2: SGHTA and FQGNSA. After removal of 2 bases from V and 9 bases from J, the junction contained 10 bases not matched to a gene. CDR3 DNA sequence: TGTGCCAGCAGCTTAATGTCGCGACTAGCGGGAGGAGGTGAGCAGTTCTTC. Translation gives CASSLMSRLAGGGEQFF.

Comment on this clone: A junction end diverges from the germline sequence, so it may reflect a read error. This rearrangement joins TRBV2 to TRBJ2-3; TRBD2 matches at 16 bases. The CDR3 contains 14 residues. Germline V CDR1 and CDR2: SNHLY, FYNNEI. The CDR3 DNA is TGTGCCAGCAGGCCCGGGACTAGCGGGGGGGCTCTGTGGTTC. It specifies CASRPGTSGGALWF.

The gene calls are TRBV28 and TRBJ2-3; 7 bases line up with TRBD2. The CDR3 extends over 16 amino acids. Trimming cost V 3 bases and J 1 base; bases outside gene matches: 7. In germline, CDR1 is MDHEN, CDR2 SYDVKM. CDR3 sequence: CASSFFGGSGTDTQYF. Written as DNA, the CDR3 is TGTGCCAGCAGTTTTTTTGGCGGGAGCGGCACAGATACGCAGTATTTT. The variable domain in full, completed from reference TRBV28 and TRBJ2-3, reads DVKVTQSSRYLVKRTGEKVFLECVQDMDHENMFWYRQDPGLGLRLIYFSYDVKMKEKGDIPEGYSVSREKKERFSLILESASTNQTSMYLCASSFFGGSGTDTQYFGPGTRLTVL.